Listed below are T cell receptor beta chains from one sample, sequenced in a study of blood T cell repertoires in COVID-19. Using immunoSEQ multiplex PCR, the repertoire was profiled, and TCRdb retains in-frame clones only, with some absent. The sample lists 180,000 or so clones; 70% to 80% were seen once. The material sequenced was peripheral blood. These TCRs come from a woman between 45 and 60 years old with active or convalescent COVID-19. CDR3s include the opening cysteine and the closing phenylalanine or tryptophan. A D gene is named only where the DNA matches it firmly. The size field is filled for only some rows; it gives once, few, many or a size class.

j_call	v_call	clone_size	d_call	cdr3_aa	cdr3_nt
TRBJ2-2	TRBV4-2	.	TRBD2	CASSQDPGLAEGTRNTGELFF	TGTGCCAGCAGCCAAGATCCAGGACTAGCGGAGGGAACAAGAAACACCGGGGAGCTGTTTTTT
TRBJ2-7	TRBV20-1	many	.	CSASDMGQGPPYEQYF	TGCAGTGCTAGTGATATGGGACAAGGCCCCCCATACGAGCAGTACTTC
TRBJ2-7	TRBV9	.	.	CASSVESNNYEQYF	TGTGCCAGCAGCGTAGAAAGCAATAACTACGAGCAGTACTTC
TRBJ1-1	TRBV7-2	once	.	CASSFQGFTEAFF	TGTGCCAGCAGCTTTCAGGGTTTCACTGAAGCTTTCTTT
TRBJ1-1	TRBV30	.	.	CAWSVRLDTEAFF	TGTGCCTGGAGTGTACGGTTGGACACTGAAGCTTTCTTT
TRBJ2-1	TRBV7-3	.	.	CASSLRKPGPENEQFF	TGTGCCAGCAGCCTGAGGAAACCCGGCCCGGAGAATGAGCAGTTCTTC
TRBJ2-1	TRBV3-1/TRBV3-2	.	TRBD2	CASSHQSSGIGNEQFF	TGTGCCAGCAGCCATCAATCCAGCGGGATTGGTAATGAGCAGTTCTTC
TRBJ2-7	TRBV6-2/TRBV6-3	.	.	CASSYSEGFPYEQYF	TGTGCCAGCAGTTACTCGGAGGGATTCCCTTACGAGCAGTACTTC
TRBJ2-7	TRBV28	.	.	CASSPPGVPGQYF	TGTGCCAGCAGTCCCCCCGGGGTCCCCGGGCAGTACTTC
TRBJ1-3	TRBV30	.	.	CAWSKVSGSSGNTIYF	TGTGCCTGGAGTAAAGTGAGCGGGAGCTCTGGAAACACCATATATTTT
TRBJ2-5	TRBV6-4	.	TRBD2	CASICRLAGGQFQETQYF	TGTGCCAGCATCTGCAGACTAGCGGGGGGCCAATTTCAAGAGACCCAGTACTTC
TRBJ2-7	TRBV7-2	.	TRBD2	CASSLQPSGAAYEQYF	TGTGCCAGCAGCTTACAACCTAGCGGGGCAGCCTACGAGCAGTACTTC
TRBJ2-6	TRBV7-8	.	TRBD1	CASSLTGGNGANVLTF	TGTGCCAGCAGCTTAACAGGGGGAAATGGGGCCAACGTCCTGACTTTC
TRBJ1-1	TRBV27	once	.	CASSFAQGAGTEAFF	TGTGCCAGCAGTTTCGCACAGGGTGCGGGCACTGAAGCTTTCTTT
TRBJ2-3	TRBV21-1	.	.	CASSKRTGRAPDTQYF	TGTGCCAGCAGCAAAAGGACGGGGAGGGCCCCAGATACGCAGTATTTT
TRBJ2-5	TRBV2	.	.	CASSGGGSLGETQYF	TGTGCCAGCAGTGGAGGGGGAAGTCTTGGAGAGACCCAGTACTTC
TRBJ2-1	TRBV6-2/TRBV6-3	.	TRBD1	CASSYADRGRRYNEQFF	TGTGCCAGCAGTTACGCGGACAGGGGGCGCCGATACAATGAGCAGTTCTTC
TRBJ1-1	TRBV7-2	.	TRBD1	CASSLDGTGETEAFF	TGTGCCAGCAGCTTAGACGGGACAGGGGAGACCGAAGCTTTCTTT